The present TCR beta chain was sequenced within a study of T cell repertoires in cytomegalovirus infection (dated 2019 in TCRdb). Regarding the complete study: Donor HLA type was relevant to the analysis, as public TCR beta signatures indicated carriage of CMV infection together with the matching HLA type.

On the study overall, not on this receptor specifically: In the ex vivo response, HLA-C-restricted CMV-specific TCR beta clonotypes were dominant, and in two of eight donors the single most frequent clonotype came from this HLA-C-restricted group. In both this cohort and an independent cohort of 350 or so donors, the cumulative frequency of public TCR beta family members distinguished carriers of CMV infection plus the relevant HLA type.

There are many counts of this clonotype. There is no known antigen for this receptor. No qualities accompany the bases; no much larger clone lies one base away. The sequencing machine was an Illumina HiSeq 1500. The public reads were quality trimmed at Q25 with fastp and then assembled into clones with MiXCR by TCRdb, keeping productive beta chains. Here each entry gathers all rows of one CDR3 protein and keeps the most common genes and DNA. This sample is represented by some 97,000 distinct CDR3 sequences; around 22% of them were singletons. Clones ranked in the top ten supply roughly 43% of the sample. For this chain, trimming is 7 bases at the V end and 6 bases at the J end, and the number of junction bases without a gene match is 8. The CDR3 runs 15 residues from the cysteine to the phenylalanine. The retained sequence is limited to the CDR3, 45 bases, with the frame set at the first base.

The sample consisted of CD8+ T cells from PBMCs. The origin of this receptor is a human donor in good health (CMV status not recorded). Some clones in this sample may be carry-over from other donors' samples. The chain couples TRBV12-3 or TRBV12-4 to TRBJ2-2; 10 bases in the middle match TRBD2. The CDR3 in this case is CASKRTSGNSGELFF. The nucleotide sequence is TGTGCCAGCAAACGGACTAGCGGTAACTCCGGGGAGCTGTTTTTT.